This T cell receptor (beta chain) was sequenced during a study of early T cells in non-severe SARS-CoV-2 infection. Study summary: Sequencing used unsorted whole-blood bulk RNA, so chains lack pairing.

This clonotype was seen repeatedly, ten times or more. Antigen specificity is unknown. Overall study results and limits: VDJdb matches were skewed toward anti-spike CD8 T cell responses.

Individual cDNA molecules received unique molecular identifiers. TCRdb passed the 5' RACE reads through MiXCR, listing each CDR3 protein once. The sample lists just under 85,000 distinct CDR3 sequences; more than 9% were seen once. Source: whole blood, taken at baseline. The clonotype comes from an adult who was a healthcare worker with PCR-confirmed SARS-CoV-2 infection or an uninfected control (not recorded which).

In DNA form, the CDR3 reads TGTGCCAGCAGCTTACTGGGGTCCGGTCAGCCCCAGCATTTT. Protein: CASSLLGSGQPQHF. The chain combines TRBV7-9 with TRBJ1-5; D is undetermined. The CDR3 contains 14 residues. Germline V CDR1 and CDR2: SEHNR, FQNEAQ (reference sequence). Trimming cost V 2 bases and J 6 bases, with 11 bases left between them.